This TCR beta chain was identified in a study of blood T cell repertoires in COVID-19. This table comes from immunoSEQ multiplex PCR, and its TCRdb copy is limited to in-frame clones, with some not included. This sample has 150,000 to 200,000 clones, with around 90% found just once. Trimming pared 4 bases from V and 2 bases from J, leaving 18 bases between. CDR1 and CDR2 from the germline V gene are KGHDR and SFDVKD. There are 17 residues in the CDR3. The sequence came from a man in his 60s with acute or convalescent COVID-19. V gene TRBV24-1 combines with J gene TRBJ2-3, with D perhaps matching TRBD2 (6 bases). The sequenced material came from peripheral blood. The CDR3 DNA sequence: TGTGCCACCAGTGAGCCCCAAGGGCGGGGAATCACAGATACGCAGTATTTT. Translated, it gives CATSEPQGRGITDTQYF.